This TCR beta chain was sequenced during a study of blood T cell repertoires in COVID-19. Using immunoSEQ multiplex PCR, the repertoire was profiled, and TCRdb retains in-frame clones only, with some absent. The table lists more than 300,000 clones, 85% to 90% of them singletons. The V end lost 6 bases, the J end lost 0 bases, and 12 bases lay between the germline ends. Germline V gene sequence: CDR1 LGHNA, CDR2 YNFKEQ. The CDR3 runs 14 residues. The sequence came from a man aged 25-45 years who had recovered from COVID-19. Sequences were obtained from PBMCs or T cells enriched from blood (not recorded which). This chain links TRBV4-2 with TRBJ2-7; perhaps TRBD2 as D (6 bases). In DNA, the CDR3 is TGTGCCAGCAGTTCCGGGACTCTCTCCTACGAGCAGTACTTC. Its translation is CASSSGTLSYEQYF.